A selection of T cell receptor beta chains follows, all from one sample in a study of cytomegalovirus exposure and HLA in healthy donors. Generated by immunoSEQ multiplex PCR, the TCRdb table keeps only in-frame clones and is missing some. The table includes over 100,000 clones, around 80% detected once. The sequenced sample consisted of PBMCs. All receptors come from a woman aged 18 to 35 in good health and CMV-seropositive. Both conserved end residues are part of each CDR3. D genes are given only for firm matches. A row's size may be missing; if present it is once, few, many or a size class.

clone_size: -
v_call: TRBV5-1
j_call: TRBJ2-7
d_call: TRBD1
cdr3_nt: TGCGCCAGCAGCTTGGACAGGGGGAACTACGAGCAGTACTTC
cdr3_aa: CASSLDRGNYEQYF

clone_size: once
v_call: TRBV11-2
j_call: TRBJ2-6
d_call: -
cdr3_nt: TGTGCCAGCAGCTCGCAGGGCGCAGGGGCCAACGTCCTGACTTTC
cdr3_aa: CASSSQGAGANVLTF

clone_size: once
v_call: TRBV4-1
j_call: TRBJ1-5
d_call: TRBD1
cdr3_nt: TGCGCCAGCAGCAATGAAGGGACAGGGGGCCATCAGCCCCAGCATTTT
cdr3_aa: CASSNEGTGGHQPQHF

clone_size: -
v_call: TRBV11-2
j_call: TRBJ1-1
d_call: -
cdr3_nt: TGTGCCAGCAGCTTAGTCCAGGGGCGGAACACTGAAGCTTTCTTT
cdr3_aa: CASSLVQGRNTEAFF

clone_size: -
v_call: TRBV4-1
j_call: TRBJ2-1
d_call: TRBD2
cdr3_nt: TGCGCCAGCCGCTCTAGCGGTGTTTACAATGAGCAGTTCTTC
cdr3_aa: CASRSSGVYNEQFF

clone_size: -
v_call: TRBV23-1
j_call: TRBJ1-5
d_call: -
cdr3_nt: TGCGCCAGCAGTCAATCATCGCAGGCTACGAATCAGCCCCAGCATTTT
cdr3_aa: CASSQSSQATNQPQHF

clone_size: few
v_call: TRBV2
j_call: TRBJ2-7
d_call: -
cdr3_nt: TGTGCCAGCAGTGAAGTTCGGATTGAGGAGTACTTC
cdr3_aa: CASSEVRIEEYF

clone_size: -
v_call: TRBV6-6
j_call: TRBJ1-5
d_call: TRBD1
cdr3_nt: TGTGCCAGCAGAAAACAGGGGGCGGATGGCAATCAGCCCCAGCATTTT
cdr3_aa: CASRKQGADGNQPQHF

clone_size: -
v_call: TRBV27
j_call: TRBJ1-5
d_call: TRBD1
cdr3_nt: TGTGCCAGCAGTCGACAGGGGGCCTCTGGCAATCAGCCCCAGCATTTT
cdr3_aa: CASSRQGASGNQPQHF

clone_size: -
v_call: TRBV7-9
j_call: TRBJ1-4
d_call: -
cdr3_nt: TGTGCCAGCAGTAAGGGGTTTGAAAAACTGTTTTTT
cdr3_aa: CASSKGFEKLFF

clone_size: once
v_call: TRBV14
j_call: TRBJ2-1
d_call: -
cdr3_nt: TGTGCCAGCAGCCAAGAGTCTCGGTTAATCTCCTACAATGAGCAGTTCTTC
cdr3_aa: CASSQESRLISYNEQFF

clone_size: few
v_call: TRBV25-1
j_call: TRBJ2-3
d_call: -
cdr3_nt: TGTGCCAGCAGAGGGTTACAGGGATCGGCAGATACGCAGTATTTT
cdr3_aa: CASRGLQGSADTQYF

clone_size: -
v_call: TRBV5-6
j_call: TRBJ2-3
d_call: TRBD2
cdr3_nt: TGTGCCAGCAGCACCTGGACTAGCGGGGCAGATACGCAGTATTTT
cdr3_aa: CASSTWTSGADTQYF

clone_size: -
v_call: TRBV7-9
j_call: TRBJ1-1
d_call: -
cdr3_nt: TGTGCCAGCAGCTTATTGGGGGAGGGGACTACTGAAGCTTTCTTT
cdr3_aa: CASSLLGEGTTEAFF

clone_size: -
v_call: TRBV11-2
j_call: TRBJ2-7
d_call: -
cdr3_nt: TGTGCCTCGGGGGGCAGGGTGACGGGGGGCGAGCAGTACTTC
cdr3_aa: CASGGRVTGGEQYF

clone_size: -
v_call: TRBV4-1
j_call: TRBJ2-7
d_call: TRBD1
cdr3_nt: TGCGCCAGCAGCCGATTGCCGGGACAGAGGTACGAGCAGTACTTC
cdr3_aa: CASSRLPGQRYEQYF

clone_size: -
v_call: TRBV5-1
j_call: TRBJ2-1
d_call: TRBD2
cdr3_nt: TGCGCCAGCAGCTTAAGCCTAGCGGGGGGGAATGAGCAGTTCTTC
cdr3_aa: CASSLSLAGGNEQFF

clone_size: -
v_call: TRBV2
j_call: TRBJ2-5
d_call: TRBD1
cdr3_nt: TGTGCCAGCAGCGGGGGACAGGCAATGCAAGAGACCCAGTACTTC
cdr3_aa: CASSGGQAMQETQYF

clone_size: -
v_call: TRBV20-1
j_call: TRBJ2-5
d_call: -
cdr3_nt: TGCAGTGCCATACTAATAGAGACCCAGTACTTC
cdr3_aa: CSAILIETQYF

clone_size: -
v_call: TRBV2
j_call: TRBJ1-2
d_call: -
cdr3_nt: TGTGCCAGCAGTGAACGGGGTTTTGGTGAGGGTGGCTACACCTTC
cdr3_aa: CASSERGFGEGGYTF

clone_size: -
v_call: TRBV7-3
j_call: TRBJ1-2
d_call: -
cdr3_nt: TGTGCCAGCAGTCCCTCGGACAGCCCTGGACCATATGGCTACACCTTC
cdr3_aa: CASSPSDSPGPYGYTF

clone_size: once
v_call: TRBV4-2
j_call: TRBJ1-1
d_call: TRBD1
cdr3_nt: TGTGCCAGCACCGCCGGGACAGGGGCGACTGAAGCTTTCTTT
cdr3_aa: CASTAGTGATEAFF

clone_size: -
v_call: TRBV12-5
j_call: TRBJ2-2
d_call: TRBD1
cdr3_nt: TGTGCTAGTGCCGGACAGGGGCCCGGGGAGCTGTTTTTT
cdr3_aa: CASAGQGPGELFF

clone_size: -
v_call: TRBV5-4
j_call: TRBJ2-3
d_call: TRBD2
cdr3_nt: TGTGCCAGCAGCTTACCGGGACTAGCTCTACATACGCAGTATTTT
cdr3_aa: CASSLPGLALHTQYF

clone_size: -
v_call: TRBV19
j_call: TRBJ2-4
d_call: -
cdr3_nt: TGTGCCAGTAGTATAAAGGGGCAGATCTCTCTAGCCAAAAACATTCAGTACTTC
cdr3_aa: CASSIKGQISLAKNIQYF

clone_size: -
v_call: TRBV7-8
j_call: TRBJ1-3
d_call: -
cdr3_nt: TGTGCCAGCAGCGGTGGCGAGGGGCCGGGGGCTGGAAACACCATATATTTT
cdr3_aa: CASSGGEGPGAGNTIYF

clone_size: -
v_call: TRBV19
j_call: TRBJ1-5
d_call: -
cdr3_nt: TGTGCCAGTAGGGGAGTTCAGCAGCCCCAGCATTTT
cdr3_aa: CASRGVQQPQHF

clone_size: -
v_call: TRBV7-6
j_call: TRBJ2-3
d_call: -
cdr3_nt: TGTGCCAGCAGCCGAGTACCGGGAACCACGACAGATACGCAGTATTTT
cdr3_aa: CASSRVPGTTTDTQYF

clone_size: -
v_call: TRBV6-1
j_call: TRBJ1-1
d_call: TRBD1
cdr3_nt: TGTGCCAGCAGTGAAAAGGGGACAGGGTATCGGGCAAGGAGCTTT
cdr3_aa: CASSEKGTGYRARSF

clone_size: -
v_call: TRBV5-6
j_call: TRBJ1-1
d_call: -
cdr3_nt: TGTGCCAGCAGCAATCAGGGGCGGTTCACTGAAGCTTTCTTT
cdr3_aa: CASSNQGRFTEAFF

clone_size: -
v_call: TRBV7-9
j_call: TRBJ2-5
d_call: TRBD1
cdr3_nt: TGTGCCAGCAGCTTCTCAGGGGGCTCGGGAGAGACCCAGTACTTC
cdr3_aa: CASSFSGGSGETQYF

clone_size: -
v_call: TRBV9
j_call: TRBJ2-3
d_call: TRBD2
cdr3_nt: TGTGCCAGCAGCGCCGGGAGGCAAAACACAGATACGCAGTATTTT
cdr3_aa: CASSAGRQNTDTQYF

clone_size: once
v_call: TRBV7-6
j_call: TRBJ2-7
d_call: -
cdr3_nt: TGTGCCAGCAGCTTAGGGGTGGGCCTTATCTACGAGCAGTACTTC
cdr3_aa: CASSLGVGLIYEQYF

clone_size: -
v_call: TRBV7-6
j_call: TRBJ2-2
d_call: -
cdr3_nt: TGTGCCAGCAGCTTAGTGCGGGGTGCCGGGGAGCTGTTTTTT
cdr3_aa: CASSLVRGAGELFF

clone_size: -
v_call: TRBV14
j_call: TRBJ2-7
d_call: -
cdr3_nt: TGTGCCAGCAGCCAAGAAAGCGAGGGAGTCTTTCCCTACGAGCAGTACTTC
cdr3_aa: CASSQESEGVFPYEQYF

clone_size: -
v_call: TRBV5-1
j_call: TRBJ2-5
d_call: TRBD2
cdr3_nt: TGCGCCAGCAGCTACCCTCTAGCGGGGGGGCAAGAGACCCAGTACTTC
cdr3_aa: CASSYPLAGGQETQYF

clone_size: -
v_call: TRBV7-9
j_call: TRBJ2-7
d_call: TRBD1
cdr3_nt: TGTGCCAGCAGCCCAGGACAGGGAACCAACGAGCAGTACTTC
cdr3_aa: CASSPGQGTNEQYF

clone_size: -
v_call: TRBV6-5
j_call: TRBJ1-1
d_call: -
cdr3_nt: TGTGCCACACAACCGGCAGGGATGAACACTGAAGCTTTCTTT
cdr3_aa: CATQPAGMNTEAFF

clone_size: -
v_call: TRBV19
j_call: TRBJ2-6
d_call: -
cdr3_nt: TGTGCCAGTAGTATAGGTCCCATCAGGACTGGGGCCAACGTCCTGACTTTC
cdr3_aa: CASSIGPIRTGANVLTF

clone_size: -
v_call: TRBV5-4
j_call: TRBJ1-6
d_call: -
cdr3_nt: TGTGCCAGCAGCGCTGAGGGGGGGTTTAATTCACCCCTCCACTTT
cdr3_aa: CASSAEGGFNSPLHF

clone_size: -
v_call: TRBV4-1
j_call: TRBJ1-6
d_call: -
cdr3_nt: TGCGCCAGCAGCCAAGGCCCGGGTTGGAATTCACCCCTCCACTTT
cdr3_aa: CASSQGPGWNSPLHF

clone_size: -
v_call: TRBV9
j_call: TRBJ2-1
d_call: -
cdr3_nt: TGTGCCAGCAGCTCGGGAGCGGGGACATACAATGAGCAGTTCTTC
cdr3_aa: CASSSGAGTYNEQFF

clone_size: -
v_call: TRBV6-5
j_call: TRBJ2-4
d_call: -
cdr3_nt: TGTGCCAGCAGACTTAACAGGGATCCCAAAAACATTCAGTACTTC
cdr3_aa: CASRLNRDPKNIQYF

clone_size: -
v_call: TRBV7-9
j_call: TRBJ1-2
d_call: TRBD1
cdr3_nt: TGTGCCAGCAGCGACCCGGGACAGGGATTTGGCTACACCTTC
cdr3_aa: CASSDPGQGFGYTF

clone_size: -
v_call: TRBV29-1
j_call: TRBJ1-1
d_call: TRBD1
cdr3_nt: TGCAGCGTTCGTACTACAGGGGGGGATACTGAAGCTTTCTTT
cdr3_aa: CSVRTTGGDTEAFF

clone_size: -
v_call: TRBV2
j_call: TRBJ1-1
d_call: -
cdr3_nt: TGTGCCAGCAGCCAGGGTTTGAACACTGAAGCTTTCTTT
cdr3_aa: CASSQGLNTEAFF

clone_size: -
v_call: TRBV19
j_call: TRBJ1-2
d_call: TRBD1
cdr3_nt: TGTGCCAGTAGTACCCCGGACAGGGGGTTCGATGGCTACACCTTC
cdr3_aa: CASSTPDRGFDGYTF

clone_size: -
v_call: TRBV5-4
j_call: TRBJ2-1
d_call: TRBD2
cdr3_nt: TGTGCCAGCAGCGACGGACTAGCGGGGGTCAATGAGCAGTTCTTC
cdr3_aa: CASSDGLAGVNEQFF

clone_size: -
v_call: TRBV30
j_call: TRBJ2-7
d_call: TRBD2
cdr3_nt: TGTGCCTGGGCTGGACTAGCGGTCTACGAGCAGTACTTC
cdr3_aa: CAWAGLAVYEQYF

clone_size: -
v_call: TRBV7-9
j_call: TRBJ2-2
d_call: -
cdr3_nt: TGTGCCAGCAGCTCGTGGGGGGGCGGCACCGGGGAGCTGTTTTTT
cdr3_aa: CASSSWGGGTGELFF

clone_size: -
v_call: TRBV6-6
j_call: TRBJ1-2
d_call: TRBD1
cdr3_nt: TGTGCCAGCAGTTACCCCCCACAGGGGGCGCATTATGGCTACACCTTC
cdr3_aa: CASSYPPQGAHYGYTF